Below are 32 T cell receptor beta chains sequenced from a single sample in a study of cytomegalovirus exposure and HLA in healthy donors. PCR used 60 Vbeta primers and 13 Jbeta primers. Profiled with immunoSEQ multiplex PCR; TCRdb holds only in-frame clones, not every one. The table lists some 150,000 clones, 68% of them singletons. Sequencing was carried out using PBMCs. Receptors originate from a man between 60 and 70 years old in good health and CMV-seronegative.

The rearrangement joins TRBV9 to TRBJ2-7; 8 positions agree with TRBD1. Germline CDR1 is SGDLS and CDR2 is YYNGEE. The CDR3 contains 14 residues. The V segment lost 3 bases and the J segment 5 bases; nucleotides outside the gene matches: 7. Here the CDR3 reads CASSGLTGANEQYF. The CDR3 DNA reads as TGTGCCAGCAGCGGACTGACAGGGGCTAACGAGCAGTACTTC.

The chain joins TRBV14 to TRBJ2-2; D is perhaps TRBD1 (6 bases). The length of the CDR3 is 16 residues. Germline assignment: CDR1 SGHDN and CDR2 FVKESK. The V end lost 4 bases, the J end lost 1 base, and 13 bases lay between the germline ends. The DNA of the CDR3 is TGTGCCAGCAGCCCCTTGGGGGCCTTGAACACCGGGGAGCTGTTTTTT. Encoded protein: CASSPLGALNTGELFF.

This clone was found a few times. This chain links TRBV5-6 with TRBJ1-6, with a possible D match to TRBD1 (5 bases). With 5 bases removed from V and 4 bases from J, the gap between germline ends came to 16 bases. The CDR3 totals 16 residues. The germline V gene encodes CDR1 SGHDT and CDR2 YYEEEE. The CDR3: CASSAAGNQYNSPLHF. In nucleotides, the CDR3 is TGTGCCAGCAGTGCGGCAGGGAATCAGTATAATTCACCCCTCCACTTT.

There are a few counts of this clone. As DNA, the CDR3 is TGTGCCAGCAGCCCCCCTGGGCAACAGGGCCATGGGCCCCAGCATTTT. Protein product: CASSPPGQQGHGPQHF. This chain uses TRBV7-9 with TRBJ1-5; D is perhaps TRBD1 (6 bases). Germline CDR1 SEHNR, CDR2 FQNEAQ (reference sequence). The V end lost 5 bases, the J end lost 9 bases, and 23 bases lay between the germline ends. CDR3 length: 16 residues.

This clone was seen only once. The rearrangement links TRBV29-1 to TRBJ1-1; D ambiguous. V was cut by 0 bases and J by 1 base, with 9 bases left in between. Germline CDR1 reads SQVTM; CDR2 reads ANQGSEA. The CDR3 extends over 14 amino acids. Here the CDR3 reads CSVEDPRQNTEAFF. CDR3 sequence (DNA): TGCAGCGTTGAAGATCCAAGACAGAACACTGAAGCTTTCTTT.

The chain joins TRBV27 to TRBJ2-1; 7 positions match TRBD2. In germline, CDR1 is MNHEY, CDR2 SMNVEV (reference sequence). The CDR3 sequence is 13 residues long. The CDR3: CGCGSPGYNEQFF. The DNA of the CDR3 is TGTGGCTGCGGGAGTCCTGGGTACAATGAGCAGTTCTTC.

The table lists this clone with a few counts. The rearrangement joins TRBV18 to TRBJ2-2; the match to TRBD2 covers 9 bases. This CDR3 spans 14 amino acids. Per germline, CDR1 KGHSH and CDR2 LQKENI. Trimming at V came to 3 bases and at J to 6 bases, leaving 2 bases not matched to a gene. The chain's CDR3 is CASSPRTSAGELFF. The DNA for the CDR3 is TGTGCCAGCTCACCCCGGACTAGCGCCGGGGAGCTGTTTTTT.

This CDR3 is CASINMGQTNTEAFF. The CDR3 region has the DNA TGTGCCAGCATCAACATGGGACAGACGAACACTGAAGCTTTCTTT. The chain links TRBV21-1 to TRBJ1-1; the table assigns TRBD1, which was not confirmed against the DNA. TRBV21-1 is described as a pseudogene. The CDR3 length is 15 residues.

The rearrangement joins TRBV4-2 to TRBJ2-3; 7 bases agree with TRBD1. This CDR3 contains 15 residues. Germline V gene sequence: CDR1 LGHNA, CDR2 YNFKEQ. V shed 5 bases and J 2 bases; nucleotides not matched to a gene: 7. DNA of the CDR3: TGTGCCAGCAGCAACCGACAGGGATTCACAGATACGCAGTATTTT. Translation: CASSNRQGFTDTQYF.

This clone was seen more than once but under ten times. The V gene is TRBV19, the J gene TRBJ2-5; D possibly corresponds to TRBD2 (5 bases). The CDR3 extends over 13 amino acids. V dropped 0 bases and J dropped 5 bases, with 7 bases sitting between them. From germline, CDR1 is LNHDA and CDR2 SQIVND (reference sequence). CDR3 in amino acids: CASSIEGGETQYF. DNA of the CDR3: TGTGCCAGTAGTATAGAGGGCGGGGAGACCCAGTACTTC.

DNA of the CDR3: TGTGCCAGCAGCCGAACAGGGTACGAGCAGTACTTC. Translating it yields CASSRTGYEQYF. The chain carries TRBV6-1 and TRBJ2-7; a weak D match, TRBD1 (6 bases). V shed 6 bases and J shed 4 bases, with 10 bases lying between them. Germline CDR1 and CDR2: MNHNS and SASEGT. This CDR3 is 12 amino acids long.

J is TRBJ2-7 and V is TRBV15; 9 nucleotides match TRBD2. Germline CDR1 LNHNV, CDR2 YYDKDF (reference sequence). Losses at the gene ends were 5 bases for V and 4 bases for J; bases not matched to a gene: 15. This CDR3 region has 17 residues. The DNA for the CDR3 is TGTGCCACCAGCGGGGGGATAGCGGGAGAGGGGGGATACGAGCAGTACTTC. Translating it yields CATSGGIAGEGGYEQYF.

The chain has TRBV19 and TRBJ2-1; 9 bases map to TRBD2. The CDR3 has 16 residues. The V segment lost 3 bases and the J segment 5 bases; nucleotides outside the gene matches: 8. Germline CDR1 reads LNHDA; CDR2 reads SQIVND (reference sequence). CDR3 residues: CASSIPLLAGNNEQFF. The CDR3 DNA sequence: TGTGCCAGTAGTATTCCCCTCCTAGCGGGAAACAATGAGCAGTTCTTC.

The chain is built from TRBV30 and TRBJ1-4, with D possibly matching TRBD1 (5 bases). Germline V CDR1 and CDR2: GTSNPN, SVGIG (reference sequence). The CDR3 runs to 11 residues. V was pared by 5 bases and J by 10 bases, with 11 bases between. CDR3 nucleotides: TGTGCCTGGTTGACAGCGGGAAAACTGTTTTTT. Protein: CAWLTAGKLFF.

This clone occurred a few times. The rearrangement links TRBV5-6 to TRBJ1-4; no firm D call. CDR3 length equals 13 residues. V was shortened by 4 bases and J by 8 bases, with 12 bases between the two germline ends. CDR1 and CDR2 from the germline V gene are SGHDT and YYEEEE. CDR3 in DNA: TGTGCCAGCAGCCTCGCGGGGAGCGAAAAACTGTTTTTT. As protein: CASSLAGSEKLFF. Looking up the rest from reference TRBV5-6 and TRBJ1-4 gives the full variable domain: DAGVTQSPTHLIKTRGQQVTLRCSPKSGHDTVSWYQQALGQGPQFIFQYYEEEERQRGNFPDRFSGHQFPNYSSELNVNALLLGDSALYLCASSLAGSEKLFFGSGTQLSVL.

This chain links TRBV18 with TRBJ1-1, with a weak D call TRBD1 (5 bases). The CDR3 is 15 residues long. V was trimmed by 0 bases and J by 1 base, leaving 9 bases between them. Per germline, CDR1 KGHSH and CDR2 LQKENI. CDR3 loop: CASSPPSGGNTEAFF. DNA for the CDR3: TGTGCCAGCTCACCACCTTCGGGGGGGAACACTGAAGCTTTCTTT.

J is TRBJ1-2 and V is TRBV15, with a tentative D call TRBD1 (5 bases). V was trimmed by 4 bases and J by 4 bases, leaving 10 bases between them. CDR3 length: 13 residues. Germline CDR1 LNHNV, CDR2 YYDKDF (reference sequence). The DNA for the CDR3 is TGTGCCACCAGCAAGGGCGGGGGCTATGGCTACACCTTC. Protein: CATSKGGGYGYTF.

The V call is TRBV7-9, the J call TRBJ2-1; D unclear. Germline lookup yields CDR1 SEHNR and CDR2 FQNEAQ (reference sequence). Trimming pared 4 bases from V and 8 bases from J, leaving 15 bases between. The CDR3 covers 14 residues. The CDR3 nucleotides read TGTGCCAGCAGCTCCGCGGTCATATCGGATGAGCAGTTCTTC. Encoded protein: CASSSAVISDEQFF.

This chain uses TRBV30 with TRBJ2-3; 13 positions agree with TRBD2. The germline CDR1 and CDR2 sequences are GTSNPN and SVGIG (reference sequence). V trimming: 4 bases; J trimming: 1 base; junction bases outside the gene matches: 8. This CDR3 has 17 residues. CDR3 DNA: TGTGCCTGGAAGGGACTAGCGGGACTAAAGGGCACAGATACGCAGTATTTT. It yields the protein CAWKGLAGLKGTDTQYF.

This clone was observed a single time. The genes are TRBV5-1 and TRBJ2-5; 9 bases are shared with TRBD1. This CDR3 is 15 amino acids long. V was pared by 0 bases and J by 1 base, with 1 base of the junction left unmatched. Germline V gene lookup returns CDR1 SGHRS and CDR2 YFSETQ. The CDR3 nucleotides are TGCGCCAGCAGCTTGGCGGGACAGGGCCAAGAGACCCAGTACTTC. Amino acid sequence: CASSLAGQGQETQYF.

The table lists this clone with a few counts. V is TRBV5-8 and J is TRBJ2-1; D not resolved. Germline V gene sequence: CDR1 SGHTS, CDR2 YDEGEE. The CDR3 consists of 15 residues. The ends were cut back, 2 bases at V and 0 bases at J, with 9 bases in the middle. The CDR3 region has the DNA TGTGCCAGCAGCTTAGCGCCGAGCTCCTACAATGAGCAGTTCTTC. Encoded protein: CASSLAPSSYNEQFF.

This clone was observed a single time. The chain joins TRBV5-4 to TRBJ2-1, with D perhaps TRBD1 (10 bases). Germline CDR1 and CDR2: SGHNT and YYREEE (reference sequence). The CDR3 loop spans 18 amino acids. Trimming removed 3 bases at V and 9 bases at J, with 28 bases between. CDR3 protein: CASSSGTGAQLAGAEQFF. CDR3 nucleotides: TGTGCCAGCAGCTCCGGGACAGGGGCCCAATTAGCGGGAGCTGAGCAGTTCTTC. Based on the CDR3 plus reference TRBV5-4 and TRBJ2-1, the full variable domain is ETGVTQSPTHLIKTRGQQVTLRCSSQSGHNTVSWYQQALGQGPQFIFQYYREEENGRGNFPPRFSGLQFPNYSSELNVNALELDDSALYLCASSSGTGAQLAGAEQFFGPGTRLTVL.

The chain has TRBV29-1 and TRBJ2-2; D possibly corresponds to TRBD2 (5 bases). Between the trimmed V and J ends, which lost 2 bases and 6 bases, there was a span of 10 bases. CDR3 length equals 13 residues. CDR1 and CDR2 from the germline V gene are SQVTM and ANQGSEA. The CDR3 coding sequence is TGCAGCGTTGAAACCGGGGAATCCGGGGAGCTGTTTTTT. This gives the protein CSVETGESGELFF.

The sample holds a few counts of this clone. This rearrangement joins TRBV7-3 to TRBJ2-7; TRBD1 aligns across 9 bases. In germline, CDR1 is SGHTA, CDR2 FQGTGA. V was pared by 5 bases and J by 3 bases, with 5 bases of the junction left unmatched. The CDR3 is 14 amino acids. This chain's CDR3 is CASSLGTGLYEQYF. The CDR3 DNA follows: TGTGCCAGCAGCCTCGGGACAGGGCTCTACGAGCAGTACTTC.

This clone has just one count. J is TRBJ2-7 and V is TRBV7-6; 9 nucleotides align to TRBD2. Trimming at V came to 3 bases and at J to 3 bases, leaving 9 bases not matched to a gene. CDR3 length: 16 amino acids. The V gene's germline CDR1 is SGHVS and CDR2 FNYEAQ. The CDR3 protein is CASSLDIAGASYEQYF. The CDR3 region has the DNA TGTGCCAGCAGCTTGGACATAGCGGGAGCGAGCTACGAGCAGTACTTC.

This clone came up once. The chain combines TRBV20-1 with TRBJ2-1; 9 nucleotides line up with TRBD1. The V gene's germline CDR1 is DFQATT and CDR2 SNEGSKA (reference sequence). CDR3 length: 9 residues. This chain's CDR3 is CAWDRVQFF. The CDR3 DNA follows: TGCGCATGGGACAGGGTGCAGTTCTTC.

The chain has TRBV5-1 and TRBJ2-5; 12 nucleotides agree with TRBD2. Germline loops: CDR1 SGHRS, CDR2 YFSETQ. The length of the CDR3 is 16 residues. Germline trimming cut 4 bases from V and 0 bases from J; bases unmatched to any gene: 4. The CDR3 nucleotides read TGCGCCAGCAGCCATCGGACTAGCGGGAACCAAGAGACCCAGTACTTC. Its protein product is CASSHRTSGNQETQYF.

The chain joins TRBV28 to TRBJ1-1, with 7 positions matching TRBD1. The junction had 7 bases not matched to a gene; V was cut back by 5 bases and J by 1 base. CDR1 and CDR2 (germline): MDHEN, SYDVKM. The CDR3 extends over 15 amino acids. CDR3 in amino acids: CASSDRTGKNTEAFF. In DNA form, the CDR3 reads TGTGCCAGCAGTGACCGGACAGGCAAGAACACTGAAGCTTTCTTT.

This clone was recorded a few times. This rearrangement joins TRBV7-9 to TRBJ2-2; weak D call: TRBD2 (6 bases). Germline values: CDR1 SEHNR, CDR2 FQNEAQ (reference sequence). CDR3 length equals 15 residues. With 3 bases removed from V and 6 bases from J, the gap between germline ends came to 14 bases. CDR3 DNA: TGTGCCAGCAGCTTCCCGGGAGTGGTAGCCGGGGAGCTGTTTTTT. It codes for CASSFPGVVAGELFF.

This clone was detected only a few times. The CDR3 region is CASSGDRFYGYTF. CDR3 coding DNA: TGTGCCAGCAGTGGGGACAGGTTCTATGGCTACACCTTC. This chain uses TRBV28 with TRBJ1-2; 8 positions match TRBD1. The length of the CDR3 is 13 residues. The V gene's germline CDR1 is MDHEN and CDR2 SYDVKM. V gave up 5 bases and J gave up 4 bases; unmatched junction bases: 3.

This clone has more than one count but fewer than ten. V is TRBV27 and J is TRBJ1-5; D is unclear. This CDR3 has 14 amino acids. The V end lost 2 bases, the J end lost 1 base, and 6 bases lay between the germline ends. Germline assignment: CDR1 MNHEY and CDR2 SMNVEV (reference sequence). This CDR3 is CASSLGRSNQPQHF. The CDR3 nucleotides read TGTGCCAGCAGTTTAGGGAGGAGCAATCAGCCCCAGCATTTT.

The chain combines TRBV6-6 with TRBJ2-3; a possible D gene is TRBD2 (7 bases). V lost 6 bases and J lost 5, with 21 bases in between. CDR3 length: 16 residues. The germline gives CDR1 MNHNY, CDR2 SVGAGI (reference sequence). The CDR3 nucleotides read TGTGCCAGCAGGGTTCTGGGGCGGGGGCGAGGAGATACGCAGTATTTT. Protein: CASRVLGRGRGDTQYF.